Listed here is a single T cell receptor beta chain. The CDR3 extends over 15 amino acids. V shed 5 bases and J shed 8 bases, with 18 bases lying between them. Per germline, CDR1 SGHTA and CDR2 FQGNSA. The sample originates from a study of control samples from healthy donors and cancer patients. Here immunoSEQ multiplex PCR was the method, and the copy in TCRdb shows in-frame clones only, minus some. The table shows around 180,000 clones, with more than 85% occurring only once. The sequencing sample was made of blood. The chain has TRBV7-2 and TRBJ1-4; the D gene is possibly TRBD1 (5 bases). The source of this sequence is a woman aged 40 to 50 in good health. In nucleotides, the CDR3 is TGTGCCAGCAGCCCCCTCCGGGGCGCCTTCGAAAAACTGTTTTTT. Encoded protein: CASSPLRGAFEKLFF.